This T cell receptor beta chain was documented in a study of shared clonotypes between healthy human individuals. Study context: Per-donor plates numbered three CD4 naive, three CD4 memory, two CD8 naive and one CD8 memory.

Sequencing was at deep level. Here immunoSEQ multiplex PCR was the method, and the copy in TCRdb shows in-frame clones only, minus some. The table includes around 1.4 million clones, approximately 98.5% detected once. Regarding this clone: Its antigen is unknown.

The study, taken as a whole, reports: Memory subsets generally showed smaller estimated richness than naive subsets did.

Every donor, a Caucasian adult, lived in Nashville, Tennessee. The CDR3 runs to 16 residues. CDR1 is KGHSH, CDR2 LQKENI, per germline. V lost 3 bases, J lost 2 bases, and 17 bases lay in between. The sequence was collected from a man aged 25-45 years in good health. Specimen: naive CD4+ T cells sorted from blood. As to subset: CD45RA+ positively selected. This chain links TRBV18 with TRBJ2-7; D possibly corresponds to TRBD1 (7 bases). The CDR3: CASSPGLTGVTYEQYF. CDR3 nucleotide sequence: TGTGCCAGCTCACCGGGACTCACAGGGGTTACCTACGAGCAGTACTTC.